This T cell receptor beta chain derives from a study of shared clonotypes between healthy human individuals. The overall study: Researchers drew samples from two women and three men aged 18 to 49.

Naive CD8 isolation took CD45RO-negative cells positively selected for CCR7 and excluded terminally differentiated effector memory CD45RA+ cells. With respect to this clone: Its antigen is unidentified.

Overall study findings and caveats: Naive subsets tended to show greater estimated richness than memory subsets. Clonotypes which were not shared had lower generation probabilities than clonotypes that all four donors shared.

Sequenced by immunoSEQ multiplex PCR; TCRdb stores in-frame clones only, minus some. The repertoire consists of about 2.2 million clones, with 90% to 95% occurring once and the leading ten covering around 1.7%. Germline CDR1 MDHEN, CDR2 SYDVKM. The CDR3 is 16 amino acids. V was clipped by 2 bases and J by 7 bases, with 21 bases between them. The chain links TRBV28 to TRBJ2-7; D may be TRBD1 (6 bases). Input material: naive CD8+ T cells from PBMCs. This receptor was obtained from a young man in good health. Some clones in this sample may be carry-over from other donors' samples. In DNA, the CDR3 is TGTGCCAGCAGTTTACTTTATACAGGGTACCCCCTTGAGCAGTACTTC. It specifies CASSLLYTGYPLEQYF.